This note documents a single T cell receptor beta chain sequence. The V gene's germline CDR1 is LGHDT and CDR2 YNNKEL (reference sequence). Trimming removed 4 bases from V and 7 bases from J; junction bases left unmatched: 9. The CDR3 is made up of 15 amino acids. As processed by the authors: The authors estimated nucleated cell counts from reference gene primer amplification. Produced via immunoSEQ multiplex PCR; TCRdb's table is partial and in-frame only. That table gives V, J and clone size, and the DNA gave D and trimming. Among approximately 25,000 clones, around 85% were seen once, and the ten largest hold roughly 61%. This sample was included in a study of blood T cell repertoires in COVID-19. As for the study in general: T cells, B-cell-depleted T cells, or PBMCs provided the cDNA or gDNA that served as material.

Sequenced material: peripheral blood. The chain carries TRBV3-1 (or the pseudogene TRBV3-2) and TRBJ2-3, with 9 positions matching TRBD2. The TCR comes from an elderly woman with acute or convalescent COVID-19. The CDR3 sequence is CASSLLAGAVNTQYF. The CDR3 DNA reads TGTGCCAGCAGCCTATTAGCGGGAGCCGTAAATACGCAGTATTTT.